The clone carrying this T cell receptor (beta chain) has just a few counts. Antigen unknown. The sample belongs to a study of cytomegalovirus exposure and HLA in healthy donors. Study-wide context: Drawn from HLA-typed donors, tens of millions of unique TCRs were held in an early data release. General study points: No immune exposure information besides CMV serostatus was available. Reportedly, diagnosis of cytomegalovirus status by the classifier showed high specificity and sensitivity.

The primer mix had 60 Vbeta and 13 Jbeta primers. Profiling relied on immunoSEQ multiplex PCR, and the TCRdb table lists in-frame clones only, not all of them. The sample gives about 180,000 clones, approximately 73% of which show up once; 2.5% is in the top ten. All donors participated as healthy donors of bone marrow. This sequence was found in a woman in her thirties in good health and CMV-seropositive. Sequencing was performed on PBMCs.

CDR3 sequence (DNA): TGTGCCAGTAGCCCACTCAACAGGGGGCGAATGTATGGCTACACCTTC. Residues: CASSPLNRGRMYGYTF. The chain is built from TRBV19 and TRBJ1-2; 9 positions agree with TRBD1. This CDR3 comprises 16 residues. The germline V gene has CDR1 LNHDA and CDR2 SQIVND (reference sequence). Trimming took 6 bases from V and 5 from J; bases not matched to a gene: 13.